The entry that follows covers one TCR beta chain sequence. The data stem from a study of technical replicates of blood from several donors. Here immunoSEQ multiplex PCR was the method, and the copy in TCRdb shows in-frame clones only, minus some. The sample yields some 57,000 clones, 85% to 90% seen once. This CDR3 contains 15 residues. CDR1 is SGHTA, CDR2 FQGNSA, per germline. V lost 5 bases, J lost 0 bases, and 13 bases lay in between. This rearrangement joins TRBV7-2 to TRBJ1-1; D is unresolved. Specimen: PBMCs. The sequence came from a human donor in good health. Some clones in this sample may be carry-over from other donors' samples. CDR3 DNA sequence: TGTGCCAGCAGCCCTAGGCTGTTTATGAACACTGAAGCTTTCTTT. This gives the protein CASSPRLFMNTEAFF.